This T cell receptor (beta chain) was found in a study of shared clonotypes between healthy human individuals. Across the whole study: Each donor had three CD4 naive, three CD4 memory, two CD8 naive and one CD8 memory plate.

Germline-derived CDR1 and CDR2 are DFQATT and SNEGSKA (reference sequence). The V end lost 6 bases, the J end lost 7 bases, and 10 bases lay between the germline ends. CDR3 length: 11 residues. Broader study findings: When compared with the clonotypes that were shared by all four sorted-subset donors, the non-shared clonotypes turned out to have lower generation probabilities.

With respect to this clone: Its antigen is still unknown.

Around 32,000 T cell genomes, or roughly 200 ng DNA, went into the sorted-subset replicate PCRs. In the original processing: Filtering of immunoSEQ junctional sequences could not match full-length read filtering. Data came from immunoSEQ multiplex PCR; TCRdb stores just in-frame clones and leaves some out. That table supplies the V and J calls and clone size; D and trimming were determined from the DNA. The profile shows roughly 220,000 clones, 65% of them singletons. The TCR was taken from a man aged 25 to 40 in good health. The sequenced material came from memory CD4+ T cells sorted from blood. Subset: CD45RA-negative fraction. The J gene is TRBJ2-1, the V gene TRBV20-1; D is undetermined. The CDR3 DNA follows: TGCAGTGCCGCGGTTAGGAATGAGCAGTTCTTC. This encodes CSAAVRNEQFF.